The 15 T cell receptor beta chains reported below all come from one sample, sequenced in a study of memory CD4+ T cells and cytomegalovirus serostatus. Clones were sequenced by immunoSEQ multiplex PCR, and TCRdb holds only the in-frame ones, with some missing. The table includes about 62,000 clones, 76% detected once. The sort gate was single viable CD3+CD4+CD8-CD45RO+ cells for memory CD4+ T cells. The source material was memory CD4+ T cells from blood. These receptors were collected from an adult in good health and CMV-seropositive.

In its sample, this clone was seen once. J is TRBJ1-6 and V is TRBV15; the D gene is possibly TRBD1 (6 bases). The CDR3 length is 16 residues. Germline V gene data show CDR1 as LNHNV and CDR2 as YYDKDF (reference sequence). V shed 2 bases and J shed 1 base, with 9 bases lying between them. CDR3 bases: TGTGCCACCAGCAGAAGGGGGGGTTCCTATAATTCACCCCTCCACTTT. It translates to CATSRRGGSYNSPLHF.

This clone turned up a few times. The gene calls are TRBV6-5 and TRBJ1-1; no clear D. Germline assignment: CDR1 MNHEY and CDR2 SVGAGI. The ends were cut back, 1 base at V and 1 base at J, with 4 bases in the middle. The CDR3 contains 13 residues. This CDR3 is CASSYFPNTEAFF. The CDR3 nucleotides are TGTGCCAGCAGTTACTTCCCGAACACTGAAGCTTTCTTT.

The chain combines TRBV15 with TRBJ2-3; the match to TRBD2 covers 14 bases. Per germline, CDR1 LNHNV and CDR2 YYDKDF (reference sequence). J lost 8 bases, V lost 3 bases, and 4 bases had no gene match. This CDR3 comprises 15 residues. The CDR3 region is CATSRTSGGASTQYF. In DNA, the CDR3 is TGTGCCACCAGCAGGACTAGCGGGGGGGCCTCTACGCAGTATTTT. Together with reference TRBV15 and TRBJ2-3, the CDR3 gives the full variable domain: DAMVIQNPRYQVTQFGKPVTLSCSQTLNHNVMYWYQQKSSQAPKLLFHYYDKDFNNEADTPDNFQSRRPNTSFCFLDIRSPGLGDTAMYLCATSRTSGGASTQYFGPGTRLTVL.

The genes are TRBV2 and TRBJ2-7, with 7 bases that match TRBD1. Looked up from germline, CDR1 is SNHLY and CDR2 is FYNNEI. The CDR3 runs to 14 residues. Trimming removed 5 bases from V and 3 bases from J; junction bases left unmatched: 7. CDR3 DNA: TGTGCCAGCAGTCCACACAGGGGCCGCTACGAGCAGTACTTC. Amino acids: CASSPHRGRYEQYF.

The DNA for the CDR3 is TGTGCCAGCAGCTTAGCAGCTATGAACACTGAAGCTTTCTTT. Amino acids: CASSLAAMNTEAFF. The rearrangement uses TRBV11-2 and TRBJ1-1; the D is unclear. V was trimmed by 1 base and J by 0 bases, leaving 6 bases between them. From germline, CDR1 is SGHAT and CDR2 FQNNGV. This CDR3 region has 14 residues. The full variable domain, rest sourced from reference TRBV11-2 and TRBJ1-1, is EAGVAQSPRYKIIEKRQSVAFWCNPISGHATLYWYQQILGQGPKLLIQFQNNGVVDDSQLPKDRFSAERLKGVDSTLKIQPAKLEDSAVYLCASSLAAMNTEAFFGQGTRLTVV.

In this sample, this clone turned up once. This sample includes further DNA sequences coding for the same CDR3. The CDR3 DNA is TGTGCCAGCAGTTTATTGGGACAGGGGGCCTACGAGCAGTACTTC. It codes for CASSLLGQGAYEQYF. The chain couples TRBV27 to TRBJ2-7; TRBD1 agrees at 11 bases. Germline assignment: CDR1 MNHEY and CDR2 SMNVEV (reference sequence). The length of the CDR3 is 15 residues. V shed 1 base and J 2 bases; nucleotides not matched to a gene: 1.

The chain carries TRBV25-1 and TRBJ2-7, with 8 nucleotides matching TRBD1. Germline V gene data show CDR1 as MGHDK and CDR2 as SYGVNS. The CDR3 is 16 amino acids. V lost 4 bases to trimming and J lost 2 bases; unmatched junction nucleotides: 10. The CDR3 region has the DNA TGTGCCAGCAGTGCGGAAGACAGGGGCCTTACCTACGAGCAGTACTTC. It specifies CASSAEDRGLTYEQYF.

The rearrangement uses TRBV28 and TRBJ1-5; perhaps TRBD1 as D (5 bases). The CDR3 contains 17 residues. Germline CDR1 is MDHEN and CDR2 is SYDVKM. V was trimmed by 5 bases and J by 2 bases, leaving 19 bases between them. CDR3 residues: CASSLPRGPGGNQPQHF. Here the CDR3 DNA reads TGTGCCAGCAGTCTGCCCCGCGGACCGGGGGGCAATCAGCCCCAGCATTTT.

The J gene is TRBJ2-1, the V gene TRBV30, with a tentative D call TRBD2 (5 bases). CDR3 size: 16 residues. The germline V gene has CDR1 GTSNPN and CDR2 SVGIG (reference sequence). V was pared by 2 bases and J by 1 base, with 15 bases between. The CDR3 sequence: CAWSPGYRGSYNEQFF. CDR3 in DNA: TGTGCCTGGAGTCCTGGGTATCGGGGTTCCTACAATGAGCAGTTCTTC.

The chain recombines TRBV30 with TRBJ2-5; perhaps TRBD2 as D (7 bases). The CDR3 runs 13 residues. Germline V gives CDR1 GTSNPN, CDR2 SVGIG (reference sequence). V shed 2 bases and J shed 7 bases, with 14 bases lying between them. The CDR3 sequence is CAWSLGGRGTQYF. For the CDR3, the DNA is TGTGCCTGGAGTCTGGGGGGGCGAGGGACCCAGTACTTC.

This chain connects TRBV5-1 to TRBJ2-3; possibly TRBD1 for D (6 bases). The germline CDR1 and CDR2 sequences are SGHRS and YFSETQ. The CDR3 contains 15 residues. Trimming shortened V by 4 bases and J by 3 bases, and 15 bases separated the two germline ends. The CDR3 region is CASSVQGMETDTQYF. CDR3 bases: TGCGCCAGCAGCGTGCAGGGGATGGAAACAGATACGCAGTATTTT.

The count of this clone is one. This chain uses TRBV18 with TRBJ2-7; 9 bases line up with TRBD2. The V gene end was trimmed by 4 bases and the J gene end by 4 bases; junction bases not matched to a gene: 5. The CDR3 covers 14 residues. Germline lookup yields CDR1 KGHSH and CDR2 LQKENI. DNA of the CDR3: TGTGCCAGCTCACTCGCGGGAGGGTTATACGAGCAGTACTTC. It translates to CASSLAGGLYEQYF.

The chain uses TRBV6-6 and TRBJ1-2; 9 bases match TRBD1. The CDR3 extends over 15 amino acids. V trimming: 2 bases; J trimming: 4 bases; junction bases outside the gene matches: 5. Germline lookup yields CDR1 MNHNY and CDR2 SVGAGI (reference sequence). CDR3 protein: CASSYIETGGYGYTF. The CDR3 DNA reads TGTGCCAGCAGTTACATCGAGACAGGGGGCTATGGCTACACCTTC.

V is TRBV14 and J is TRBJ1-4, with D tentatively TRBD1 (6 bases). The CDR3 spans 15 residues. Trimming pared 2 bases from V and 2 bases from J, leaving 9 bases between. The germline V gene has CDR1 SGHDN and CDR2 FVKESK. CDR3 protein: CASSQLGGTNEKLFF. CDR3 in DNA: TGTGCCAGCAGCCAACTGGGGGGCACTAATGAAAAACTGTTTTTT.

Only a few counts were recorded for this clone. The chain has TRBV5-1 and TRBJ1-1; D is uncertain. This CDR3 has 15 amino acids. The V gene's germline CDR1 is SGHRS and CDR2 YFSETQ. Trimming took off 0 bases at V and 1 base at J, with 10 bases between the two ends. The CDR3 here is CASSLANPRNTEAFF. The DNA of the CDR3 is TGCGCCAGCAGCTTGGCGAATCCACGGAACACTGAAGCTTTCTTT.